The 2 T cell receptor beta chains listed next were all sequenced from one sample in a study of human T cells and chemical hapten exposure. Time point meaning: pre-sensitization, week 0. Treatment in this sample: therapeutic diphenylcyclopropenone sensitization with weekly scalp DPC. Via MiXCR, TCRdb re-called the RACE reads, giving one row per CDR3 protein. The table includes 60,000 to 70,000 distinct CDR3 sequences, roughly 11% detected once. This specimen consisted of whole blood, obtained in connection with sensitization to the hapten diphenylcyclopropenone (DPC). The origin of the receptors is a woman aged 45 to 65 with alopecia areata. Some clones in this sample may be carry-over from other donors' samples.

The J gene is TRBJ2-7, the V gene TRBV7-2, with no clear D. The CDR3 length is 16 residues. The V and J ends lost 4 bases and 3 bases respectively, with 19 bases between them. The germline V gene encodes CDR1 SGHTA and CDR2 FQGNSA. In DNA, the CDR3 is TGTGCCAGCAGCTCCGCCCCTAGACGGACCTACTACGAGCAGTACTTC. Protein sequence: CASSSAPRRTYYEQYF.

The chain is built from TRBV6-2 or TRBV6-3 and TRBJ2-4; a weak D match, TRBD1 (6 bases). The CDR3 extends over 15 amino acids. Trimming pared 2 bases from V and 7 bases from J, leaving 15 bases between. Germline CDR1 is MNHEY and CDR2 is SVGEGT. The CDR3 here is CASSYEGGERNIQYF. The CDR3 DNA sequence: TGTGCCAGCAGTTACGAAGGGGGAGAGAGGAACATTCAGTACTTC.